The 16 T cell receptor beta chains reported below all come from one sample, sequenced in a study of blood T cell repertoires in COVID-19. Assay used: immunoSEQ multiplex PCR; TCRdb lists only in-frame clones, some missing. The table lists under 250,000 clones, 90% to 95% of them singletons. The source material was peripheral blood. The source of these receptors is a man aged 55 to 70 with COVID-19, enrolled during active disease.

The chain carries TRBV11-2 and TRBJ2-7; 8 bases fit TRBD1. Germline CDR1 SGHAT, CDR2 FQNNGV. CDR3 length: 16 residues. The V and J ends lost 1 base and 4 bases, in that order; junction bases with no gene match: 9. CDR3 DNA sequence: TGTGCCAGCAGCTTAGGCCTGGACAGGGATAAGTACGAGCAGTACTTC. Its translation is CASSLGLDRDKYEQYF.

The gene calls are TRBV7-2 and TRBJ2-7; 15 positions agree with TRBD2. With V trimmed by 3 bases and J by 4 bases, 1 base remained unmatched. This CDR3 is built from 15 residues. CDR1 SGHTA and CDR2 FQGNSA come from the germline V gene. CDR3 coding DNA: TGTGCCAGCAGCTTTGGACTAGCGGGAGGGTACGAGCAGTACTTC. The encoded protein is CASSFGLAGGYEQYF.

In its sample, this clone was seen a few times. The V call is TRBV6-5, the J call TRBJ1-4; TRBD1 agrees at 8 bases. The germline CDR1 and CDR2 sequences are MNHEY and SVGAGI. V lost 0 bases and J lost 4; bases outside the gene matches: 4. The CDR3 spans 16 residues. CDR3 DNA sequence: TGTGCCAGCAGTTACTCGCGGACAGGGTTTAATGAAAAACTGTTTTTT. Protein product: CASSYSRTGFNEKLFF.

The CDR3 DNA reads as TGCAGCGGGGGCTCGGCGGGGGCCACAGATACGCAGTATTTT. Amino acids: CSGGSAGATDTQYF. The V and J genes are TRBV29-1 and TRBJ2-3, with D possibly TRBD2 on 7 matching bases. CDR1 and CDR2 (germline): SQVTM, ANQGSEA. The CDR3 consists of 14 residues. Trimming pared 7 bases from V and 2 bases from J, leaving 16 bases between.

The chain links TRBV12-5 to TRBJ2-3; 7 positions match TRBD1. Looked up from germline, CDR1 is LGHNT and CDR2 is FRNRAP. The V segment lost 3 bases and the J segment 5 bases; nucleotides outside the gene matches: 8. This CDR3 contains 15 residues. The CDR3 bases are TGTGCTAGTGGTTTAGGCGTGAACAGGGGAGATACGCAGTATTTT. Amino acid sequence: CASGLGVNRGDTQYF.

The chain is built from TRBV3-1 (or the pseudogene TRBV3-2) and TRBJ1-3; a weak D match, TRBD1 (5 bases). The CDR3 is 16 residues long. Germline CDR1 reads LGHDT; CDR2 reads YNNKEL (reference sequence). Trimming cost V 7 bases and J 0 bases, with 16 bases left between them. The CDR3 DNA sequence: TGTGCCAGCAATCAAGGAAGGGGTCCCTCTGGAAACACCATATATTTT. Translation: CASNQGRGPSGNTIYF.

The V call is TRBV6-2 or TRBV6-3, the J call TRBJ2-5; no firm D call. Germline CDR1 and CDR2: MNHEY and SVGEGT. The CDR3 length is 11 residues. The V end was cut by 2 bases, the J end by 5 bases, with 3 bases between. The CDR3 DNA reads TGTGCCAGCAGTTACGAGGAGACCCAGTACTTC. Amino acid sequence: CASSYEETQYF.

This clone was seen a few times. The J gene is TRBJ2-5, the V gene TRBV21-1; TRBD2 was called by the table and not checked on the DNA. TRBV21-1 is termed a pseudogene. This CDR3 contains 15 residues. The CDR3 is CASSNGTRRGGVSYF. CDR3 coding DNA: TGTGCCAGCAGCAATGGTACCAGGAGGGGGGGCGTTTCGTACTTC.

CDR3 coding DNA: TGTGCCAGCAGCGACGGGCGGGGGAAAAACACCATATATTTT. Translating gives CASSDGRGKNTIYF. The V and J genes are TRBV6-5 and TRBJ1-3, with TRBD1 as a possible D gene (5 bases). This CDR3 contains 14 residues. Germline values: CDR1 MNHEY, CDR2 SVGAGI. V lost 6 bases and J lost 6, with 15 bases in between.

DNA of the CDR3: TGTGCCAGCAGCTTGGGACAGGGATATCAGCCCCAGCATTTT. This codes for CASSLGQGYQPQHF. The rearrangement joins TRBV7-8 to TRBJ1-5; 9 nucleotides align to TRBD1. In germline, CDR1 is SGHVS, CDR2 FQNEAQ. Losses at the gene ends were 3 bases for V and 5 bases for J; bases not matched to a gene: 2. CDR3 length equals 14 residues.

The chain employs TRBV3-1 (or the pseudogene TRBV3-2) and TRBJ1-2; no firm D call. The germline V gene has CDR1 LGHDT and CDR2 YNNKEL (reference sequence). This CDR3 comprises 15 residues. The ends were cut back, 5 bases at V and 7 bases at J, with 20 bases in the middle. In DNA form, the CDR3 reads TGTGCCAGCAGCTCACCCGAAGGAGGGCTGGGTGGCTACACCTTC. This encodes CASSSPEGGLGGYTF.

J is TRBJ1-2 and V is TRBV4-1; possible D gene TRBD1, 5 bases. The ends were cut back, 0 bases at V and 5 bases at J, with 13 bases in the middle. The CDR3 length is 15 residues. Looked up from germline, CDR1 is MGHRA and CDR2 is YSYEKL. The CDR3 reads CASSQELQGGYGYTF. CDR3 sequence (DNA): TGCGCCAGCAGCCAAGAGCTTCAGGGAGGATATGGCTACACCTTC.

This chain uses TRBV28 with TRBJ2-7; TRBD1 matches 10 bases. In germline, CDR1 is MDHEN, CDR2 SYDVKM. The V segment lost 6 bases and the J segment 3 bases; nucleotides outside the gene matches: 14. The CDR3 has 17 residues. The CDR3 DNA reads as TGTGCCAGCAGGTCCGGGACAGGGGCCCTCCCTTTCTACGAGCAGTACTTC. Its translation is CASRSGTGALPFYEQYF.

The genes are TRBV18 and TRBJ2-2; weak D call: TRBD1 (5 bases). CDR1 is KGHSH and CDR2 is LQKENI in the germline V gene. The V end lost 3 bases, the J end lost 4 bases, and 21 bases lay between the germline ends. The CDR3 runs 18 residues. Written as DNA, the CDR3 is TGTGCCAGCTCACCCCGCTTAACAGGCCCGCTCGGCACCGGGGAGCTGTTTTTT. It is translated as CASSPRLTGPLGTGELFF.

This clone was found once. The gene calls are TRBV21-1 and TRBJ1-5; the table gives TRBD1 as D, unverified against the DNA. TRBV21-1 is a listed pseudogene. The CDR3 length is 19 residues. The CDR3 region has the DNA TGTGCCAGCAGCAAAGCGGTGGGAGACAGGGCGGATAGCAATCAGCCCCAGCATTTT. Translating it yields CASSKAVGDRADSNQPQHF.

The genes are TRBV6-2 or TRBV6-3 and TRBJ2-3; 10 bases agree with TRBD1. The length of the CDR3 is 17 residues. J was trimmed by 6 bases and V by 5 bases; bases with no gene match: 14. Germline V lookup: CDR1 MNHEY, CDR2 SVGEGT. DNA of the CDR3: TGTGCCAGCAGTCATATAAGGACAGGGGGTCATACGGATACGCAGTATTTT. This sequence encodes CASSHIRTGGHTDTQYF.